These 10 T cell receptor beta chains came from one sample sequenced in a study of blood T cell repertoires in COVID-19. Method: immunoSEQ multiplex PCR; TCRdb's copy keeps in-frame clones and lacks some. Here the sample spans tens of thousands of clones, around 79% being singletons. Sequenced sample: peripheral blood. The receptors were gathered from a woman aged 80 or over with acute or convalescent COVID-19.

DNA for the CDR3: TGTGCCAGCAGTGCACAGGGTCGTGAGGTAAATGGCTACACCTTC. Its translation is CASSAQGREVNGYTF. The chain links TRBV7-9 to TRBJ1-2; the D gene is possibly TRBD1 (6 bases). Trimming took 6 bases from V and 6 from J, leaving 20 bases between them. CDR1 and CDR2 (germline): SEHNR, FQNEAQ (reference sequence). The CDR3 contains 15 residues.

This clone was counted once. The rearrangement joins TRBV7-2 to TRBJ1-3; 9 nucleotides match TRBD1. The germline V gene encodes CDR1 SGHTA and CDR2 FQGNSA. After removal of 6 bases from V and 3 bases from J, the junction contained 3 bases not matched to a gene. CDR3 length: 14 residues. Written as DNA, the CDR3 is TGTGCCAGCAGACGACAGGGGGTTGGAAACACCATATATTTT. It translates to CASRRQGVGNTIYF.

This clone was seen just once. The rearrangement links TRBV30 to TRBJ1-1; D perhaps matches TRBD1 (5 bases). The germline gives CDR1 GTSNPN, CDR2 SVGIG (reference sequence). The length of the CDR3 is 15 residues. V was pared by 0 bases and J by 4 bases, with 15 bases between. CDR3 DNA: TGTGCCTGGAGTGTACAGTTAAATAGGGGCACTGAAGCTTTCTTT. It encodes CAWSVQLNRGTEAFF.

This clone has a single count. This rearrangement joins TRBV30 to TRBJ1-1, with D hard to call. Per the germline V gene, CDR1 is GTSNPN and CDR2 is SVGIG (reference sequence). The CDR3 has 12 residues. Trimming cost V 1 base and J 5 bases, with 8 bases left between them. CDR3 nucleotides: TGTGCCTGGAGTGCCCCGCGTACTGAAGCTTTCTTT. Amino acids: CAWSAPRTEAFF.

The chain employs TRBV19 and TRBJ1-3; tentatively, D is TRBD1 (6 bases). V was pared by 6 bases and J by 1 base, with 10 bases between. The V gene's germline CDR1 is LNHDA and CDR2 SQIVND (reference sequence). The CDR3 length is 14 residues. The CDR3 nucleotides read TGTGCCAGTAGCGAACAGGGTTCTGGAAACACCATATATTTT. Residues: CASSEQGSGNTIYF.

The V call is TRBV10-3, the J call TRBJ1-2; D is possibly TRBD1 (5 bases). V lost 3 bases and J lost 7, with 12 bases in between. The CDR3 runs 13 residues. CDR1 is ENHRY and CDR2 is SYGVKD in the germline V gene. CDR3 in amino acids: CAISDGQGFGYTF. The CDR3 nucleotides read TGTGCCATCAGTGACGGGCAGGGTTTTGGCTACACCTTC.

The rearrangement uses TRBV6-5 and TRBJ2-2, with a tentative D call TRBD2 (5 bases). V was shortened by 8 bases and J by 6 bases, with 10 bases between the two germline ends. Germline values: CDR1 MNHEY, CDR2 SVGAGI. The CDR3 has 12 amino acids. The CDR3 here is CASRGWSGELFF. The CDR3 nucleotides are TGTGCCAGCCGGGGATGGTCCGGGGAGCTGTTTTTT.

The rearrangement joins TRBV27 to TRBJ1-1; TRBD1 is a possible D gene (5 bases). Germline CDR1 MNHEY, CDR2 SMNVEV (reference sequence). Trimming stripped 2 bases from V and 5 bases from J, with 15 bases between. The CDR3 has 15 amino acids. The CDR3 loop reads CASSLGWGGGTEAFF. CDR3 nucleotides: TGTGCCAGCAGTTTAGGGTGGGGCGGGGGGACTGAAGCTTTCTTT.

In this sample, this clone turned up a few times. The chain employs TRBV3-1 (or the pseudogene TRBV3-2) and TRBJ1-1, with TRBD1 as a possible D gene (6 bases). V was cut by 0 bases and J by 9 bases, with 8 bases left in between. CDR1 is LGHDT and CDR2 is YNNKEL in the germline V gene (reference sequence). The CDR3 consists of 12 residues. CDR3 nucleotides: TGTGCCAGCAGCCAAGATGGACAGCAAGCTTTCTTT. This translates into CASSQDGQQAFF.

This chain connects TRBV6-5 to TRBJ1-2; D perhaps matches TRBD1 (6 bases). Trimming removed 5 bases from V and 8 bases from J, with 15 bases in between. The length of the CDR3 is 13 residues. Germline CDR1 is MNHEY and CDR2 is SVGAGI. The CDR3 protein is CASSPTQGLGYTF. DNA for the CDR3: TGTGCCAGCAGTCCTACCCAGGGGTTAGGCTACACCTTC.